The clone carrying this TCR beta chain turned up a few times. Its specificity is unknown. The sample is drawn from a study of early T cells in non-severe SARS-CoV-2 infection. Overall study: Chains stayed unpaired after sequencing of bulk RNA from unsorted whole blood. Findings of the study overall: VDJdb matching skewed toward anti-spike CD8 responses, missing private and CD4 specificities.

Unique molecular identifiers were affixed to single, distinct cDNA molecules. TCRdb analysed the 5' RACE reads with MiXCR anew, one entry per CDR3 protein. The profile covers approximately 56,000 distinct CDR3 sequences, with over 12% appearing a single time and roughly 4% taken by the ten largest. V was pared by 3 bases and J by 0 bases, with 7 bases between. The length of the CDR3 is 14 residues. Specimen: whole blood, collected at baseline. This sequence was found in an adult who was a healthcare worker with PCR-confirmed SARS-CoV-2 infection or an uninfected control (not recorded which). The rearrangement uses TRBV12-3 or TRBV12-4 and TRBJ2-3; D is perhaps TRBD1 (5 bases). CDR3 residues: CASSFGASTDTQYF. In DNA form, the CDR3 reads TGTGCCAGCAGTTTTGGGGCCAGCACAGATACGCAGTATTTT.